A single sample is the source of the 8 T cell receptor beta chains below, sequenced in a study of technical replicates of blood from a handful of donors. Produced via immunoSEQ multiplex PCR; TCRdb's table is partial and in-frame only. Altogether about 75,000 clones are present, approximately 96% being singletons, with the ten largest covering roughly 0.3%. The sample comprised T cells isolated from PBMCs. The receptors stem from a human donor in good health.

The chain employs TRBV9 and TRBJ2-5, with 7 bases lining up with TRBD2. With 0 bases clipped from V and 7 bases from J, the junction kept 3 bases outside the gene matches. CDR3 length equals 13 residues. Germline CDR1 reads SGDLS; CDR2 reads YYNGEE. In DNA form, the CDR3 reads TGTGCCAGCAGCGTAGGCGGGAGTGGGACCCAGTACTTC. Translating gives CASSVGGSGTQYF.

The V gene is TRBV6-1, the J gene TRBJ1-1; D is uncertain. This CDR3 is built from 13 residues. The V end lost 7 bases, the J end lost 5 bases, and 14 bases lay between the germline ends. Germline CDR1 is MNHNS and CDR2 is SASEGT. The CDR3 loop is CASNTDALTEAFF. For the CDR3, the DNA is TGTGCCAGCAACACCGATGCCTTAACTGAAGCTTTCTTT.

Worth noting for this clone: Other DNA sequences in the same sample also yield this CDR3. The genes are TRBV7-3 and TRBJ2-2; possible D gene TRBD2, 6 bases. Trimming left V 6 bases short and J 6 bases short, with 11 bases between. Germline CDR1 is SGHTA and CDR2 is FQGTGA. The CDR3 has 13 residues. CDR3 loop: CASSRLGAGELFF. The CDR3, as DNA: TGTGCCAGCAGTAGACTAGGGGCCGGGGAGCTGTTTTTT.

The chain has TRBV4-1 and TRBJ1-4, with TRBD1 matching 7 bases. The CDR3 consists of 14 residues. The trim removed 8 bases at V and 5 bases at J, leaving 8 bases unmatched. Germline CDR1 and CDR2: MGHRA and YSYEKL. CDR3 bases: TGCGCCAGCTCTCGACAGGGTGGAAATGAAAAACTGTTTTTT. Translated, it gives CASSRQGGNEKLFF.

V usage is TRBV1 and J usage is TRBJ2-7; TRBD2 is the table's D call and was not checked against the DNA. TRBV1 represents a pseudogene. The CDR3 has 16 residues. CDR3 residues: CTSSQAQKESFYEQYF. CDR3 nucleotide sequence: TGCACCAGCAGCCAAGCCCAAAAGGAGAGCTTCTACGAGCAGTACTTC.

CDR3 nucleotide sequence: TGTGCCTGGAACGTAATTAACAGCTTTCAAGAGACCCAGTACTTC. It specifies CAWNVINSFQETQYF. This sequence joins TRBV30 and TRBJ2-5; D is unclear. CDR1 is GTSNPN, CDR2 SVGIG, per germline (reference sequence). The CDR3 has 15 residues. Trimming removed 4 bases from V and 2 bases from J, with 17 bases in between.

The chain employs TRBV9 and TRBJ2-3; 10 bases are shared with TRBD2. The CDR3 has 15 residues. Looked up from germline, CDR1 is SGDLS and CDR2 is YYNGEE. The V and J ends lost 5 bases and 1 base, in that order; junction bases with no gene match: 4. The DNA for the CDR3 is TGTGCCAGCAGTTCCGGGACTAGCGGCACAGATACGCAGTATTTT. This encodes CASSSGTSGTDTQYF.

This chain uses TRBV6-5 with TRBJ1-5; D is perhaps TRBD1 (5 bases). In germline, CDR1 is MNHEY, CDR2 SVGAGI. CDR3 size: 13 residues. The ends were cut back, 5 bases at V and 6 bases at J, with 11 bases in the middle. The CDR3 reads CASSPHQGQPQHF. Written as DNA, the CDR3 is TGTGCCAGCAGTCCCCACCAGGGTCAGCCCCAGCATTTT.